A selection of T cell receptor beta chains follows, all from one sample in a study of shared clonotypes between healthy human individuals. Method: immunoSEQ multiplex PCR; TCRdb's copy keeps in-frame clones and lacks some. Of millions of clones listed, approximately 92% were seen once; the top ten hold over 0.12%. Sequences were obtained from naive CD4+ T cells sorted from blood. The receptor set was obtained from a man between 18 and 35 years old in good health. The CDR3 runs from the conserved cysteine through the conserved F or W. A D gene is named only where the DNA matches it firmly. Size is omitted from some rows. Given values are once, few, many or a class for expanded clones.

NA,TRBV5-5,NA,TRBJ1-3,CASSQGGTGNTIYF,TGTGCCAGCAGCCAAGGGGGGACTGGAAACACCATATATTTT
NA,TRBV30,NA,TRBJ1-2,CAWRESIAGGYTF,TGTGCCTGGAGAGAATCCATTGCAGGTGGCTACACCTTC
NA,TRBV6-5,NA,TRBJ2-3,CASSSRMRGGTDTQYF,TGTGCCAGCAGTTCCAGGATGAGGGGTGGCACAGATACGCAGTATTTT
NA,TRBV6-4,NA,TRBJ2-7,CASSDSGPPYEQYF,TGTGCCAGCAGTGACAGCGGACCCCCCTACGAGCAGTACTTC
NA,TRBV5-6,NA,TRBJ2-7,CASSGGSHEQYF,TGTGCCAGCAGCGGGGGTTCCCACGAGCAGTACTTC
NA,TRBV6-1,NA,TRBJ2-3,CASSVLALHTDTQYF,TGTGCCAGCAGTGTCCTAGCCCTCCACACAGATACGCAGTATTTT
NA,TRBV10-3,TRBD2,TRBJ2-7,CAISGGLAVVYEQYF,TGTGCCATCAGTGGGGGACTAGCCGTGGTCTACGAGCAGTACTTC
NA,TRBV5-1,NA,TRBJ2-5,CASRSLTSGYETQYF,TGCGCCAGCCGCAGCTTGACGTCGGGGTACGAGACCCAGTACTTC
NA,TRBV28,NA,TRBJ2-7,CASSLSPGTHNSYEQYF,TGTGCCAGCAGTTTGAGTCCCGGGACACATAATTCCTACGAGCAGTACTTC
NA,TRBV19,TRBD2,TRBJ2-2,CASSIGLAGVVTGELFF,TGTGCCAGTAGTATAGGTCTGGCGGGAGTGGTCACCGGGGAGCTGTTTTTT
NA,TRBV2,NA,TRBJ2-1,CASSDRSSYNEQFF,TGTGCCAGCAGTGACCGGAGCTCCTACAATGAGCAGTTCTTC
once,TRBV27,NA,TRBJ2-7,CASRRYSGTASSYEQYF,TGTGCCAGCAGACGATACTCCGGGACGGCAAGCTCCTACGAGCAGTACTTC
NA,TRBV28,TRBD1,TRBJ1-1,CASSTRTGGRVNTEAFF,TGTGCCAGCAGTACAAGGACAGGGGGCAGGGTGAACACTGAAGCTTTCTTT
NA,TRBV27,NA,TRBJ1-5,CASSLSTGGNQPQHF,TGTGCCAGCAGTTTATCGACGGGGGGCAATCAGCCCCAGCATTTT
NA,TRBV19,TRBD1,TRBJ2-2,CASSGTGITGELFF,TGTGCCAGTAGCGGGACAGGGATTACCGGGGAGCTGTTTTTT
NA,TRBV28,TRBD1,TRBJ2-2,CASSSSGTGTTGELFF,TGTGCCAGCAGTTCCTCCGGGACAGGGACCACCGGGGAGCTGTTTTTT
NA,TRBV6-6,NA,TRBJ1-6,CASSAGTMNSPLHF,TGTGCCAGCAGTGCCGGGACAATGAATTCACCCCTCCACTTT
NA,TRBV2,TRBD2,TRBJ2-3,CASSEASGGHGTQYF,TGTGCCAGCAGTGAGGCTAGCGGGGGACATGGTACGCAGTATTTT
NA,TRBV5-1,TRBD2,TRBJ2-2,CASTRREGQGTGELFF,TGCGCCAGCACGAGGCGGGAGGGCCAAGGAACCGGGGAGCTGTTTTTT
NA,TRBV7-2,TRBD2,TRBJ2-5,CASCYGGETQYF,TGTGCCAGCTGTTACGGGGGGGAGACCCAGTACTTC
NA,TRBV2,TRBD1,TRBJ2-2,CASSGQGSNTGELFF,TGTGCCAGCAGTGGACAGGGGTCGAACACCGGGGAGCTGTTTTTT
NA,TRBV30,TRBD1,TRBJ2-7,CASKAGTARYEQYF,TGTGCCTCCAAAGCCGGGACAGCCCGATACGAGCAGTACTTC
NA,TRBV5-3,NA,TRBJ2-7,CARSWGGSSYEQYF,TGTGCCAGAAGCTGGGGTGGGTCCTCTTACGAGCAGTACTTC
NA,TRBV14,NA,TRBJ1-2,CASSPGKGNYGYTF,TGTGCCAGCAGCCCGGGTAAGGGAAACTATGGCTACACCTTC
few,TRBV5-1,NA,TRBJ1-2,CASSARTGSGGYTF,TGCGCCAGCAGCGCCAGGACGGGGTCTGGTGGCTACACCTTC
NA,TRBV12-5,NA,TRBJ1-3,CASGLGTFGNTIYF,TGTGCTAGTGGTTTGGGGACATTCGGAAACACCATATATTTT
NA,TRBV29-1,NA,TRBJ1-1,CSGGEIGTEAFF,TGCAGCGGGGGAGAGATCGGCACTGAAGCTTTCTTT
few,TRBV6-1,NA,TRBJ1-5,CASRQELVQPQHF,TGTGCCAGCCGACAGGAATTGGTTCAGCCCCAGCATTTT
NA,TRBV2,NA,TRBJ1-5,CASSAQQGRGNQPQHF,TGTGCCAGCAGTGCCCAACAGGGAAGGGGCAATCAGCCCCAGCATTTT
NA,TRBV28,NA,TRBJ1-4,CAITDMFNEKLFF,TGTGCCATCACAGACATGTTTAATGAAAAACTGTTTTTT
NA,TRBV5-1,NA,TRBJ1-2,CASSPGVALYGYTF,TGCGCCAGCAGCCCGGGGGTTGCTCTCTATGGCTACACCTTC
once,TRBV10-3,NA,TRBJ2-3,CAISDGTPTDTQYF,TGTGCCATCAGTGACGGAACCCCCACAGATACGCAGTATTTT
once,TRBV18,TRBD1,TRBJ2-1,CASSPFLGIGQENNEQFF,TGTGCCAGCTCACCGTTTTTAGGGATTGGACAGGAAAACAATGAGCAGTTCTTC
NA,TRBV28,TRBD1,TRBJ1-4,CASSNTIGTGQGLGRGEKLFF,TGTGCCAGCAGTAATACTATTGGGACGGGACAGGGGCTCGGAAGGGGCGAAAAACTGTTTTTT
NA,TRBV6-6,NA,TRBJ1-2,CASSYDGNYGYTF,TGTGCCAGCAGTTACGACGGGAACTATGGCTACACCTTC
once,TRBV6-5,TRBD2,TRBJ2-1,CASRDSGRLGDEQFF,TGTGCCAGCAGGGATAGCGGGAGACTGGGCGATGAGCAGTTCTTC
NA,TRBV6-1,NA,TRBJ1-5,CASSYGSPSNQPQHF,TGTGCCAGCAGCTACGGGTCCCCTAGCAATCAGCCCCAGCATTTT
NA,TRBV7-6,NA,TRBJ1-1,CASSLEWYTEAFF,TGTGCCAGCAGCTTAGAATGGTACACTGAAGCTTTCTTT
NA,TRBV28,TRBD1,TRBJ1-4,CASRDRDRDEKLFF,TGTGCCAGTCGCGACCGGGACAGGGATGAAAAACTGTTTTTT
NA,TRBV19,NA,TRBJ2-7,CASSARAGTASYEQYF,TGTGCCAGTAGTGCTAGGGCAGGGACTGCCTCCTACGAGCAGTACTTC
NA,TRBV19,TRBD1,TRBJ2-2,CASKTQGANTGELFF,TGTGCCAGCAAAACACAGGGGGCGAACACCGGGGAGCTGTTTTTT
NA,TRBV5-6,TRBD1,TRBJ1-4,CASSLRGPTNEKLFF,TGTGCCAGCAGCTTAAGGGGGCCAACTAATGAAAAACTGTTTTTT
NA,TRBV18,TRBD1,TRBJ1-1,CASSPAGQVNTEAFF,TGTGCCAGCTCACCTGCGGGACAGGTTAACACTGAAGCTTTCTTT
NA,TRBV7-9,NA,TRBJ2-7,CASSLERPPAGKQYF,TGTGCCAGCAGCCTGGAACGGCCCCCCGCCGGGAAGCAGTACTTC
NA,TRBV19,TRBD2,TRBJ2-1,CASSLTGGNNEQFF,TGTGCCAGTAGTCTTACGGGGGGGAACAATGAGCAGTTCTTC
NA,TRBV6-1,NA,TRBJ2-2,CASSGPTTNTGELFF,TGTGCCAGCAGTGGCCCGACGACCAACACCGGGGAGCTGTTTTTT
NA,TRBV4-1,TRBD1,TRBJ2-7,CASSQTGDEQYF,TGCGCCAGCAGCCAAACAGGGGACGAGCAGTACTTC
few,TRBV28,NA,TRBJ1-5,CASYSNQPQHF,TGTGCCAGCTACTCTAATCAGCCCCAGCATTTT
few,TRBV27,NA,TRBJ1-6,CASSQAPSNSPLHF,TGTGCCAGCAGTCAGGCCCCTTCCAATTCACCCCTCCACTTT
NA,TRBV30,NA,TRBJ1-1,CAWSVRVGSVRVMAFF,TGTGCCTGGAGTGTTAGGGTCGGGTCGGTACGTGTAATGGCTTTCTTT
NA,TRBV5-4,TRBD1,TRBJ2-7,CASSPRQGASSYEQYF,TGTGCCAGCAGCCCAAGACAGGGGGCGTCCTCATACGAGCAGTACTTC
NA,TRBV6-5,NA,TRBJ1-6,CASSYGRTFSPLHF,TGTGCCAGCAGTTACGGCAGGACCTTCTCACCCCTCCACTTT
NA,TRBV11-2,NA,TRBJ1-4,CASSLGQVEKLFF,TGTGCCAGCAGCTTAGGACAGGTGGAAAAACTGTTTTTT
NA,TRBV19,TRBD2,TRBJ2-7,CASASMSSGNYEQYF,TGTGCCAGTGCCTCGATGTCTAGCGGGAACTACGAGCAGTACTTC
NA,TRBV6-1,TRBD1,TRBJ2-2,CASSWDRLAGELFF,TGTGCCAGCAGTTGGGACAGATTAGCCGGGGAGCTGTTTTTT